A selection of T cell receptor beta chains follows, all from one sample in a study of T cell changes during pregnancy in multiple sclerosis. Measured with immunoSEQ multiplex PCR; TCRdb has only the in-frame clones, and not every one. The sample carries 85,000 to 120,000 clones, 85% to 95% recorded once. Sequenced material: peripheral blood, taken after pregnancy. These receptors all stem from a female donor with multiple sclerosis, enrolled in a pregnancy study. Each CDR3 is given without its conserved first and last residue.

V gene,J gene,CDR3 protein
TRBV29-1,TRBJ2-1,SVEGGQGTYNEQF
TRBV30,TRBJ1-6,AWSPMGRSPLH
TRBV5-1,TRBJ2-1,ASSLTSASSYNEQF
TRBV28,TRBJ1-1,ASSLPRDSHNTEAF
TRBV5-1,TRBJ2-1,ASSLGLAHEQF
TRBV4-2,TRBJ2-3,ASSQGLAGGPPKDTQY
TRBV6-6,TRBJ2-2,ASSYGGQGAGELF
TRBV9,TRBJ1-2,ASSAGDRGNGYT
TRBV7-6,TRBJ2-5,ASSLDIAGGEQETQY
TRBV27,TRBJ2-3,ASSWTGLAVTDTQY
TRBV25-1,TRBJ2-4,ASSDSIGLAANIQY
TRBV23-1,TRBJ2-3,ASSQASRGGGVWTSPKVTDTQY
TRBV7-3,TRBJ2-5,ASSSSKGVGETQY
TRBV6-5,TRBJ1-2,ASSYHDSAPTYGYT
TRBV19,TRBJ1-1,ASIKNTEAF
TRBV2,TRBJ1-4,ASSPDRDGEKLF
TRBV7-8,TRBJ2-1,ASSLRTSGYNEQF
TRBV6-6,TRBJ1-5,ASKDRGGNQPQH